This T cell receptor (beta chain) originates from a study of graft-versus-host responses after intestinal transplantation. Study context: Every one of the recipients received anti-thymocyte globulin induction and afterwards took tacrolimus and steroids for around 3 years. Study-wide results and limits: Declining HvG levels early post-transplant were linked to peak circulating GvH clone levels. In recipient marrow, GvH clones were found, and some appeared first in ileum or blood.

The CDR3 has 14 residues. J lost 2 bases, V lost 5 bases, and 6 bases had no gene match. The germline CDR1 and CDR2 sequences are SNHLY and FYNNEI. Assay: immunoSEQ multiplex PCR; the TCRdb copy retains only in-frame clones and omits some. Here the sample spans around 610 clones, over 95% being singletons. Specified time point: postoperative day 105 after intestinal transplantation (dayNNNN = postoperative day). Details on this clone: Its antigen remains unknown.

The source of this sequence is a human patient who received an intestinal transplant, so some T cells may come from the graft donor. The J gene is TRBJ2-7, the V gene TRBV2; 7 nucleotides line up with TRBD1. The specimen comprised bone marrow, sampled 105 days after intestinal transplantation. CDR3 bases: TGTGCCAGCAGTAAAAGTGACAGGGCCTACGAGCAGTACTTC. Translating it yields CASSKSDRAYEQYF.